The 31 T cell receptor beta chains below come from one sample, sequenced in a study of T cells after yellow fever vaccination. TCRdb analysed the 5' RACE reads with MiXCR anew, one entry per CDR3 protein. The sample lists approximately 180,000 distinct CDR3 sequences; 5.5% to 8% were seen once. Sequences were derived from CD4+ T cells sorted from PBMCs, sampled on the day of the first yellow fever vaccination. Receptors were obtained from a man aged 18 to 30 who received the YFV17D yellow fever vaccine.

This clonotype was counted many times. The rearrangement links TRBV20-1 to TRBJ2-1; D possibly matches TRBD1 or TRBD2 (6 bases each). Trimming took off 6 bases at V and 5 bases at J, with 14 bases between the two ends. The length of the CDR3 is 13 residues. The germline V gene encodes CDR1 DFQATT and CDR2 SNEGSKA (reference sequence). DNA for the CDR3: TGCAGTGCCGGAAGGGGGGTAGACAATGAGCAGTTCTTC. Translation: CSAGRGVDNEQFF.

This clonotype was picked up many times. CDR3 sequence reads: CASSLATEAFF. Here the CDR3 DNA reads TGTGCCAGCAGCTTAGCCACTGAAGCTTTCTTT. V and J are TRBV13 and TRBJ1-1; D ambiguous. V was clipped by 1 base and J by 4 bases, with 1 base between them. CDR3 size: 11 residues. The V gene's germline CDR1 is PRHDT and CDR2 FYEKMQ (reference sequence).

This clonotype was detected many times. The chain uses TRBV4-1 and TRBJ2-2, with 9 bases identical to TRBD2. This CDR3 is 15 amino acids long. CDR1 MGHRA and CDR2 YSYEKL come from the germline V gene. V lost 6 bases and J lost 7; bases outside the gene matches: 9. This chain's CDR3 is CASSNGGGGSGELFF. Here the CDR3 DNA reads TGCGCCAGCAGTAATGGCGGGGGGGGCAGCGGGGAGCTGTTTTTT.

This clonotype was recorded a few times. This chain connects TRBV20-1 to TRBJ1-1, with a weak D call TRBD1 (5 bases). The length of the CDR3 is 16 residues. V was pared by 3 bases and J by 4 bases, with 21 bases between. The germline V gene has CDR1 DFQATT and CDR2 SNEGSKA (reference sequence). The DNA of the CDR3 is TGCAGTGCTAGTGCCGACAACAGGCGACCTGGCACTGAAGCTTTCTTT. This translates into CSASADNRRPGTEAFF.

This clonotype has at least ten counts. The rearrangement joins TRBV5-1 to TRBJ2-3; TRBD2 might be the D (5 bases). Germline assignment: CDR1 SGHRS and CDR2 YFSETQ. The CDR3 contains 14 residues. Deletions cut 4 bases from V and 2 bases from J, with 11 bases between. The CDR3 coding sequence is TGCGCCAGCAGCCTAGCTCAGGACACAGATACGCAGTATTTT. Translation: CASSLAQDTDTQYF.

This clonotype was seen a few times. The CDR3 nucleotides are TGCGCCAGCAGCTTGGACGGACAGCCTGCTAACTATGGCTACACCTTC. This sequence encodes CASSLDGQPANYGYTF. J is TRBJ1-2 and V is TRBV5-1; D might be TRBD1 (6 bases). Germline assignment: CDR1 SGHRS and CDR2 YFSETQ. The CDR3 has 16 residues. The germline V and J ends were trimmed by 0 bases and 0 bases, with 12 bases remaining between them. The full variable domain, its missing parts supplied by reference TRBV5-1 and TRBJ1-2, is KAGVTQTPRYLIKTRGQQVTLSCSPISGHRSVSWYQQTPGQGLQFLFEYFSETQRNKGNFPGRFSGRQFSNSRSEMNVSTLELGDSALYLCASSLDGQPANYGYTFGSGTRLTVV.

This clonotype was seen many times. This rearrangement joins TRBV7-9 to TRBJ1-5; 8 positions agree with TRBD1. This CDR3 contains 14 residues. V lost 5 bases and J lost 2; bases outside the gene matches: 2. In germline, CDR1 is SEHNR, CDR2 FQNEAQ (reference sequence). Here the CDR3 reads CASSPGQGNQPQHF. The CDR3 nucleotides are TGTGCCAGCAGCCCGGGACAGGGCAATCAGCCCCAGCATTTT.

This clonotype was seen many times. The chain links TRBV29-1 to TRBJ2-5; D is unresolved. Germline loops: CDR1 SQVTM, CDR2 ANQGSEA. CDR3 length equals 11 residues. V was cut by 1 base and J by 3 bases, with 3 bases left in between. As DNA, the CDR3 is TGCAGCGTTGAAGGAGAAGAGACCCAGTACTTC. Its protein product is CSVEGEETQYF.

This clonotype showed up many times. The J gene is TRBJ2-1, the V gene TRBV20-1; TRBD2 matches 10 bases. V shed 2 bases and J 6 bases; nucleotides not matched to a gene: 7. The germline CDR1 and CDR2 sequences are DFQATT and SNEGSKA (reference sequence). This CDR3 comprises 15 residues. CDR3 region: CSARYQSSGGNEQFF. DNA of the CDR3: TGCAGTGCTAGATATCAGTCTAGCGGGGGCAATGAGCAGTTCTTC.

The chain joins TRBV6-6 to TRBJ2-3; possibly TRBD1 for D (6 bases). CDR1 and CDR2 from the germline V gene are MNHNY and SVGAGI (reference sequence). The CDR3 contains 14 residues. Trimming took 3 bases from V and 5 from J, leaving 12 bases between them. In nucleotides, the CDR3 is TGTGCCAGCAGTTATCCCCGAGGGGGAGATACGCAGTATTTT. Its translation is CASSYPRGGDTQYF.

The chain uses TRBV20-1 and TRBJ2-3, with a tentative D call TRBD2 (6 bases). Trimming removed 7 bases at V and 3 bases at J, with 8 bases between. The CDR3 consists of 11 residues. The germline V gene encodes CDR1 DFQATT and CDR2 SNEGSKA (reference sequence). The CDR3: CSVAGTDTQYF. For the CDR3, the DNA is TGCAGTGTTGCGGGGACAGATACGCAGTATTTT.

This clonotype occurred many times. The V and J genes are TRBV6-5 and TRBJ1-1, with 8 bases that match TRBD1. The V segment lost 2 bases and the J segment 0 bases; nucleotides outside the gene matches: 5. Germline CDR1 reads MNHEY; CDR2 reads SVGAGI. CDR3 length equals 16 residues. Here the CDR3 reads CASSYLRQGMNTEAFF. The DNA of the CDR3 is TGTGCCAGCAGTTACCTCCGACAGGGGATGAACACTGAAGCTTTCTTT.

The chain carries TRBV5-5 and TRBJ2-1, with D possibly being TRBD2 (6 bases). From germline, CDR1 is SGHKS and CDR2 YYEKEE (reference sequence). V was pared by 2 bases and J by 0 bases, with 15 bases between. The CDR3 has 17 residues. CDR3 nucleotides: TGTGCCAGCAGCTTTAGTAGATTGACTAGCTCCTACAATGAGCAGTTCTTC. This encodes CASSFSRLTSSYNEQFF.

V and J are TRBV3-1 and TRBJ2-6; either TRBD1 or TRBD2 may fit D (5 bases each). Trimming took 10 bases from V and 0 from J, leaving 22 bases between them. The CDR3 has 18 amino acids. Germline V gene data show CDR1 as LGHDT and CDR2 as YNNKEL (reference sequence). In DNA, the CDR3 is TGTGCCATCAGGAAATCCGGGACGGTGTACTCTGGGGCCAACGTCCTGACTTTC. As protein: CAIRKSGTVYSGANVLTF.

This clonotype was detected a few times. This chain connects TRBV24-1 to TRBJ2-3; a possible D gene is TRBD1 (5 bases). CDR1 is KGHDR, CDR2 SFDVKD, per germline. The CDR3 length is 15 residues. Trimming shortened V by 0 bases and J by 1 base, and 7 bases separated the two germline ends. The CDR3 sequence is CATSDLIGGTDTQYF. The CDR3 nucleotides are TGTGCCACCAGTGATTTGATAGGGGGCACAGATACGCAGTATTTT.

This clonotype showed up many times. This sequence joins TRBV4-2 and TRBJ2-7; TRBD1 matches at 9 bases. From germline, CDR1 is LGHNA and CDR2 YNFKEQ. Germline trimming cut 4 bases from V and 5 bases from J; bases unmatched to any gene: 9. The CDR3 spans 15 residues. CDR3 residues: CASSPLGTGGDEQYF. In DNA form, the CDR3 reads TGTGCCAGCAGCCCCCTCGGAACAGGGGGCGACGAGCAGTACTTC.

At least ten counts were recorded for this clonotype. This chain connects TRBV7-3 to TRBJ2-3; D remains ambiguous. This CDR3 spans 13 amino acids. V lost 0 bases, J lost 4 bases, and 5 bases lay in between. The V gene's germline CDR1 is SGHTA and CDR2 FQGTGA. CDR3 DNA sequence: TGTGCCAGCAGCTTAACAACAGCAGATACGCAGTATTTT. This gives the protein CASSLTTADTQYF.

This clonotype was recorded many times. The rearrangement joins TRBV7-2 to TRBJ2-1, with TRBD2 matching over 7 bases. The ends lost 3 bases at V and 9 bases at J; junction bases unmatched: 8. The CDR3 contains 14 residues. Germline lookup yields CDR1 SGHTA and CDR2 FQGNSA. The CDR3 sequence: CASSLIRGVSEQFF. The CDR3 DNA reads TGTGCCAGCAGCTTGATACGGGGGGTCTCTGAGCAGTTCTTC.

This clonotype was seen only a few times. The chain joins TRBV5-1 to TRBJ2-5, with D unresolved. CDR3 length: 14 residues. Per the germline V gene, CDR1 is SGHRS and CDR2 is YFSETQ. Between the trimmed V and J ends, which lost 0 bases and 4 bases, there was a span of 10 bases. The CDR3 bases are TGCGCCAGCAGCTTGGCCGAAAGAATAGAGACCCAGTACTTC. This encodes CASSLAERIETQYF.

This clonotype has more than one count but fewer than ten. The J gene is TRBJ1-2, the V gene TRBV7-8; D is possibly TRBD1 (6 bases). The CDR3 length is 20 residues. CDR1 and CDR2 (germline): SGHVS, FQNEAQ. The V end lost 2 bases, the J end lost 6 bases, and 31 bases lay between the germline ends. This CDR3 is CASSLTPPPLGQPSRDGYTF. The CDR3 nucleotides read TGTGCCAGCAGCTTAACCCCCCCCCCACTTGGACAGCCTTCTCGAGATGGCTACACCTTC.

This clonotype was counted at least ten times. The rearrangement links TRBV12-3 or TRBV12-4 to TRBJ1-2, with a tentative D call TRBD1 (5 bases). V shed 6 bases and J shed 2 bases, with 16 bases lying between them. The CDR3 sequence is 15 residues long. The CDR3 here is CASSRGSTANYGYTF. The DNA for the CDR3 is TGTGCCAGCAGCCGTGGGTCGACAGCGAACTATGGCTACACCTTC.

The V call is TRBV5-1, the J call TRBJ2-3, with 7 nucleotides matching TRBD2. The junction had 13 bases not matched to a gene; V was cut back by 4 bases and J by 8 bases. Per the germline V gene, CDR1 is SGHRS and CDR2 is YFSETQ. CDR3 length equals 15 residues. The CDR3 is CASSHSGDAPRTQYF. In DNA, the CDR3 is TGCGCCAGCAGCCACAGCGGGGACGCGCCTCGTACGCAGTATTTT.

This clonotype has ten or more counts. The chain uses TRBV7-2 and TRBJ2-5, with 11 bases fitting TRBD2. V trimming: 2 bases; J trimming: 4 bases; junction bases outside the gene matches: 3. The CDR3 has 15 amino acids. CDR1 is SGHTA, CDR2 FQGNSA, per germline. CDR3 in DNA: TGTGCCAGCAGCTTATGGCTAGCGGGGGGAGAGACCCAGTACTTC. This codes for CASSLWLAGGETQYF.

This clonotype was observed a few times. This rearrangement joins TRBV12-3 or TRBV12-4 to TRBJ2-5, with TRBD2 identical over 7 bases. The CDR3 runs to 14 residues. J gave up 3 bases and V 3 bases, and 4 bases lay outside the gene matches. The CDR3 loop reads CASSFGSGEETQYF. The CDR3 nucleotides read TGTGCCAGCAGTTTCGGCAGCGGGGAAGAGACCCAGTACTTC.

This clonotype was recorded at least ten times. The V and J genes are TRBV6-5 and TRBJ2-3; TRBD1 aligns across 9 bases. Germline-derived CDR1 and CDR2 are MNHEY and SVGAGI. V trimming: 0 bases; J trimming: 5 bases; junction bases outside the gene matches: 6. The CDR3 sequence is 16 residues long. CDR3 sequence reads: CASSYSGQGQGDTQYF. CDR3 nucleotides: TGTGCCAGCAGTTACTCGGGACAGGGACAAGGAGATACGCAGTATTTT.

This clonotype was seen at least ten times. The chain recombines TRBV29-1 with TRBJ2-5; the match to TRBD1 covers 11 bases. The CDR3 has 13 residues. V gave up 6 bases and J gave up 4 bases; unmatched junction bases: 4. Germline CDR1 and CDR2: SQVTM and ANQGSEA. In nucleotides, the CDR3 is TGCAGCGTGGACAGGGGGCTGCGAGAGACCCAGTACTTC. Translation gives CSVDRGLRETQYF.

This clonotype has ten or more counts. This chain joins TRBV9 and TRBJ2-1; the match to TRBD1 covers 7 bases. The CDR3 extends over 15 amino acids. The J segment lost 2 bases and the V segment lost 4 bases, leaving 6 bases of the junction unmatched. Germline V gives CDR1 SGDLS, CDR2 YYNGEE. For the CDR3, the DNA is TGTGCCAGCAGCCCTGACAGGGCTGCCTACAATGAGCAGTTCTTC. It specifies CASSPDRAAYNEQFF.

This clonotype showed up just a few times. This chain uses TRBV18 with TRBJ2-2; D gene unclear. Trimming removed 6 bases at V and 0 bases at J, with 11 bases between. The CDR3 totals 15 residues. From germline, CDR1 is KGHSH and CDR2 LQKENI. The CDR3 DNA reads as TGTGCCAGCTCGGGTCCTACCCCGAACACCGGGGAGCTGTTTTTT. It yields the protein CASSGPTPNTGELFF.

This clonotype appeared a few times. CDR3 residues: CASSLRGNGYTF. The CDR3 nucleotides read TGTGCCAGCAGCTTACGGGGGAATGGCTACACCTTC. The chain has TRBV11-2 and TRBJ1-2; a possible D gene is TRBD1 (5 bases). The V end lost 2 bases, the J end lost 6 bases, and 7 bases lay between the germline ends. The CDR3 contains 12 residues. Germline V gene sequence: CDR1 SGHAT, CDR2 FQNNGV.

At least ten counts were recorded for this clonotype. V gene TRBV11-2 combines with J gene TRBJ1-1; D ambiguous. CDR3 size: 14 residues. Trimming left V 2 bases short and J 3 bases short, with 10 bases between. The germline V gene encodes CDR1 SGHAT and CDR2 FQNNGV. CDR3 sequence (DNA): TGTGCCAGCAGCTTAAGTCAGATTCACACTGAAGCTTTCTTT. This codes for CASSLSQIHTEAFF. Using reference TRBV11-2 and TRBJ1-1 for the parts outside the CDR3, the full variable domain is EAGVAQSPRYKIIEKRQSVAFWCNPISGHATLYWYQQILGQGPKLLIQFQNNGVVDDSQLPKDRFSAERLKGVDSTLKIQPAKLEDSAVYLCASSLSQIHTEAFFGQGTRLTVV.

This clonotype came up a few times. The V call is TRBV7-3, the J call TRBJ1-3; D gene unclear. The V gene's germline CDR1 is SGHTA and CDR2 FQGTGA. The CDR3 has 14 residues. The V end lost 2 bases, the J end lost 5 bases, and 10 bases lay between the germline ends. The CDR3 region has the DNA TGTGCCAGCAGCTTATCCCCCTTGAGAAACACCATATATTTT. Protein: CASSLSPLRNTIYF.